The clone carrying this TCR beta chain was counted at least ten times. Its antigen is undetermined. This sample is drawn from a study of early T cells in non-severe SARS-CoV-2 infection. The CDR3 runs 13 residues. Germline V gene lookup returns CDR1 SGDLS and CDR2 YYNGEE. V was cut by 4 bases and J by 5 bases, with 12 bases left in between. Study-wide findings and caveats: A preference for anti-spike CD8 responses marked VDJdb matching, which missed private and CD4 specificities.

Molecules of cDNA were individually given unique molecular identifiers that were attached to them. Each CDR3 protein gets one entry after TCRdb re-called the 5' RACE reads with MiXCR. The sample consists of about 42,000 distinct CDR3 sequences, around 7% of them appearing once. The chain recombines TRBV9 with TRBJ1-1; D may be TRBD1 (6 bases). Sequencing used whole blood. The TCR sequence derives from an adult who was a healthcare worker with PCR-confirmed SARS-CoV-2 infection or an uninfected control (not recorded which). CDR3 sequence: CASSTGPGTEAFF. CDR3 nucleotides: TGTGCCAGCAGCACAGGGCCTGGGACTGAAGCTTTCTTT.